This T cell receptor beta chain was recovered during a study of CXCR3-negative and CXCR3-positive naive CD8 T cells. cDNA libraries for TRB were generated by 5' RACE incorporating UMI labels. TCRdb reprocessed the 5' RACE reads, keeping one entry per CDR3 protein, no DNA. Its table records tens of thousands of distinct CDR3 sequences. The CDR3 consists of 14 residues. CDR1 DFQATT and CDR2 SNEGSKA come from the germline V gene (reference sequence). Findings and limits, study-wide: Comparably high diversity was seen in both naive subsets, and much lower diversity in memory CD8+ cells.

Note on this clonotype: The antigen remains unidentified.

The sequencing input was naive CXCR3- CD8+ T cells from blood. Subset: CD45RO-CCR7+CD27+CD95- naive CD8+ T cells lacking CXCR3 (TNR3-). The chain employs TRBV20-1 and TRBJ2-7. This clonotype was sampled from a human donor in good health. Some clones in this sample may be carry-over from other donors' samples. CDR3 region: CSARDSDGTYEQYF.